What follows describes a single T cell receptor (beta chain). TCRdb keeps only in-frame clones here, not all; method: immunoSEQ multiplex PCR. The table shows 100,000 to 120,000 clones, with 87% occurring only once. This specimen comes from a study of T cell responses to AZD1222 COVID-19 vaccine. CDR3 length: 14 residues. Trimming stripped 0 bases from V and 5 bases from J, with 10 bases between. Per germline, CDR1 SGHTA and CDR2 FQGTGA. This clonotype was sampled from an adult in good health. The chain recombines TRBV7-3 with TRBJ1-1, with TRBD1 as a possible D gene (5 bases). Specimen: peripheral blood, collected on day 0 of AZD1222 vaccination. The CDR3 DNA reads TGTGCCAGCAGCTTAACAGGGGCGGGTACTGAAGCTTTCTTT. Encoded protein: CASSLTGAGTEAFF.